Listed here are 21 T cell receptor beta chains from one sample, sequenced in a study of blood T cell repertoires in COVID-19. Assay: immunoSEQ multiplex PCR; the TCRdb copy retains only in-frame clones and omits some. The sample includes 150,000 to 200,000 clones, 85% to 90% of them seen just once. Sequenced: peripheral blood. The origin of the receptors is a human donor in a cohort sampled during active COVID-19.

This chain joins TRBV7-9 and TRBJ2-3, with a weak D call TRBD2 (5 bases). The CDR3 length is 16 residues. Germline V lookup: CDR1 SEHNR, CDR2 FQNEAQ (reference sequence). Trimming stripped 3 bases from V and 1 base from J, with 14 bases between. The CDR3 protein is CASSFLGVSGTDTQYF. DNA of the CDR3: TGTGCCAGCAGCTTCCTCGGGGTTAGCGGCACAGATACGCAGTATTTT.

A few counts support this clone. The chain joins TRBV19 to TRBJ2-7, with a possible D match to TRBD1 (6 bases). Trimming took off 3 bases at V and 4 bases at J, with 19 bases between the two ends. CDR1 is LNHDA, CDR2 SQIVND, per germline (reference sequence). This CDR3 spans 16 amino acids. The CDR3 nucleotides are TGTGCCAGTAGTATGGGATCGACAGGTGGGGGTTACGAGCAGTACTTC. It yields the protein CASSMGSTGGGYEQYF.

A single count supports this clone. V usage is TRBV6-5 and J usage is TRBJ2-1; 13 bases are shared with TRBD2. V shed 8 bases, J shed 0 bases, and the junction held 1 base outside the gene matches. The CDR3 spans 15 residues. Per the germline V gene, CDR1 is MNHEY and CDR2 is SVGAGI. CDR3 in amino acids: CASGTSGVSYNEQFF. CDR3 DNA: TGTGCCAGCGGGACTAGCGGGGTCTCCTACAATGAGCAGTTCTTC.

The V call is TRBV5-1, the J call TRBJ2-7; D might be TRBD2 (6 bases). The CDR3 consists of 14 residues. Trimming took 4 bases from V and 0 from J, leaving 11 bases between them. From germline, CDR1 is SGHRS and CDR2 YFSETQ. The CDR3 DNA is TGCGCCAGCAGCCCCGGGGGAACCTCCTACGAGCAGTACTTC. This translates into CASSPGGTSYEQYF.

The chain employs TRBV7-2 and TRBJ2-5; TRBD2 aligns across 11 bases. CDR1 is SGHTA, CDR2 FQGNSA, per germline. The length of the CDR3 is 14 residues. Trimming took 1 base from V and 7 from J; bases not matched to a gene: 2. In nucleotides, the CDR3 is TGTGCCAGCAGCTTAGGAGGGACTAGCGGGACCCAGTACTTC. It yields the protein CASSLGGTSGTQYF.

CDR3 nucleotide sequence: TGTGCCAGCACCTTCCGAGGAGCCGCAGCCTACGAGCAGTACTTC. Its translation: CASTFRGAAAYEQYF. This chain joins TRBV7-2 and TRBJ2-7; D gene unclear. Trimming removed 7 bases from V and 2 bases from J, with 18 bases in between. CDR3 length equals 15 residues. Germline CDR1 reads SGHTA; CDR2 reads FQGNSA.

The chain carries TRBV24-1 and TRBJ2-7; TRBD2 agrees at 7 bases. The junction had 11 bases not matched to a gene; V was cut back by 12 bases and J by 4 bases. The length of the CDR3 is 13 residues. In germline, CDR1 is KGHDR, CDR2 SFDVKD. The DNA of the CDR3 is TGTGCCCCCGTTAGCGGGCGACCTTACGAGCAGTACTTC. It codes for CAPVSGRPYEQYF.

The chain has TRBV6-5 and TRBJ1-2; a possible D gene is TRBD1 (6 bases). CDR1 is MNHEY and CDR2 is SVGAGI in the germline V gene. Trimming shortened V by 6 bases and J by 6 bases, and 17 bases separated the two germline ends. CDR3 size: 14 residues. The CDR3 bases are TGTGCCAGCAGCCGAGCCCATAGACAGGATGGCTACACCTTC. Protein: CASSRAHRQDGYTF.

The chain couples TRBV6-5 to TRBJ1-1; TRBD1 matches 8 bases. CDR3 size: 14 residues. In germline, CDR1 is MNHEY, CDR2 SVGAGI. J lost 1 base, V lost 6 bases, and 4 bases had no gene match. CDR3 coding DNA: TGTGCCAGCAGCCACAGGGGGAAGAACACTGAAGCTTTCTTT. This translates into CASSHRGKNTEAFF.

The V gene is TRBV10-1, the J gene TRBJ1-1, with D perhaps TRBD1 (5 bases). V lost 4 bases and J 8 bases, leaving 20 bases between the germline ends. The germline gives CDR1 WNHNN, CDR2 SYGVQD (reference sequence). CDR3 length: 15 amino acids. The CDR3 sequence is CASSGSQLQGEEAFF. In DNA, the CDR3 is TGCGCCAGCAGTGGATCCCAACTGCAGGGTGAGGAAGCTTTCTTT.

This clone was seen just once. The CDR3: CASSQDGGGGSTDTQYF. CDR3 coding DNA: TGCGCCAGCAGCCAAGATGGGGGCGGGGGGAGCACAGATACGCAGTATTTT. The V gene is TRBV4-3, the J gene TRBJ2-3, with TRBD2 matching over 8 bases. Germline CDR1 LGHNA, CDR2 YSLEER. The V and J ends lost 0 bases and 0 bases, in that order; junction bases with no gene match: 5. The CDR3 is 17 residues long.

The chain carries TRBV5-4 and TRBJ1-2; TRBD1 is a possible D gene (5 bases). Germline V gene data show CDR1 as SGHNT and CDR2 as YYREEE (reference sequence). CDR3 length equals 15 residues. V was shortened by 3 bases and J by 7 bases, with 19 bases between the two germline ends. This chain's CDR3 is CASSSARGWWVGYTF. The CDR3, as DNA: TGTGCCAGCAGCTCGGCAAGGGGATGGTGGGTTGGCTACACCTTC. The full variable domain, rest sourced from reference TRBV5-4 and TRBJ1-2, is ETGVTQSPTHLIKTRGQQVTLRCSSQSGHNTVSWYQQALGQGPQFIFQYYREEENGRGNFPPRFSGLQFPNYSSELNVNALELDDSALYLCASSSARGWWVGYTFGSGTRLTVV.

The V and J genes are TRBV5-1 and TRBJ1-4; TRBD1 might be the D (6 bases). Germline CDR1 reads SGHRS; CDR2 reads YFSETQ. V was shortened by 4 bases and J by 8 bases, with 18 bases between the two germline ends. CDR3 length equals 15 residues. This CDR3 is CASSLRQDRAEKLFF. DNA for the CDR3: TGCGCCAGCAGCCTACGACAGGACCGTGCCGAAAAACTGTTTTTT.

This rearrangement joins TRBV7-2 to TRBJ2-7, with D tentatively TRBD1 (5 bases). Trimming stripped 1 base from V and 6 bases from J, with 16 bases between. Per germline, CDR1 SGHTA and CDR2 FQGNSA. This CDR3 has 15 amino acids. The CDR3 region is CASSLDGARATEQYF. Here the CDR3 DNA reads TGTGCCAGCAGCTTAGACGGCGCCAGGGCGACCGAGCAGTACTTC.

The V and J genes are TRBV28 and TRBJ1-2; the match to TRBD1 covers 7 bases. Looked up from germline, CDR1 is MDHEN and CDR2 is SYDVKM. J was trimmed by 4 bases and V by 7 bases; bases with no gene match: 9. The CDR3 covers 14 residues. CDR3 residues: CASKTGALGYGYTF. Here the CDR3 DNA reads TGTGCCAGCAAAACAGGGGCCCTTGGCTATGGCTACACCTTC.

This rearrangement joins TRBV5-4 to TRBJ2-2, with 9 positions matching TRBD1. The germline CDR1 and CDR2 sequences are SGHNT and YYREEE (reference sequence). The CDR3 has 15 residues. The ends lost 6 bases at V and 2 bases at J; junction bases unmatched: 5. The CDR3: CASTPTGGNTGELFF. DNA of the CDR3: TGTGCCAGCACCCCCACAGGGGGCAACACCGGGGAGCTGTTTTTT. The variable domain in full, completed from reference TRBV5-4 and TRBJ2-2, reads ETGVTQSPTHLIKTRGQQVTLRCSSQSGHNTVSWYQQALGQGPQFIFQYYREEENGRGNFPPRFSGLQFPNYSSELNVNALELDDSALYLCASTPTGGNTGELFFGEGSRLTVL.

V is TRBV3-1 (or the pseudogene TRBV3-2) and J is TRBJ2-1; tentative D call: TRBD2 (6 bases). Trimming shortened V by 3 bases and J by 10 bases, and 19 bases separated the two germline ends. The CDR3 is 15 amino acids. Germline CDR1 is LGHDT and CDR2 is YNNKEL (reference sequence). Here the CDR3 DNA reads TGTGCCAGCAGCCAGCAGGAGGGTCCTTGGGGAGAGCAGTTCTTC. It yields the protein CASSQQEGPWGEQFF.

This clone was counted a single time. The chain combines TRBV24-1 with TRBJ2-6, with a tentative D call TRBD1 (6 bases). CDR1 is KGHDR, CDR2 SFDVKD, per germline. The CDR3 has 23 amino acids. V was shortened by 3 bases and J by 2 bases, with 31 bases between the two germline ends. The CDR3 loop reads CATSDQVPKRGGRSPTGANVLTF. The CDR3 region has the DNA TGTGCCACCAGTGATCAAGTCCCGAAACGAGGGGGACGGAGTCCCACTGGGGCCAACGTCCTGACTTTC.

The V call is TRBV10-3, the J call TRBJ2-3; 8 bases match TRBD1. Germline loops: CDR1 ENHRY, CDR2 SYGVKD. The CDR3 length is 15 residues. The junction had 6 bases not matched to a gene; V was cut back by 6 bases and J by 1 base. In nucleotides, the CDR3 is TGTGCCATCAGCGTATCAGGGGGCGGCACAGATACGCAGTATTTT. Its translation: CAISVSGGGTDTQYF.

The table lists this clone with a few counts. The J gene is TRBJ1-1, the V gene TRBV1; the D call in the table, TRBD1, was not verified against the DNA. TRBV1 represents a pseudogene. The CDR3 has 20 amino acids. In DNA form, the CDR3 reads TGCACCAGCAGCTCACCACCCCCCTCAGACAGGGGGCTTGTGAACACTGAAGCTTTCTTT. Its translation: CTSSSPPPSDRGLVNTEAFF.

This clone was picked up one time. CDR3 sequence: CSVEGAGQVHF. The CDR3 coding sequence is TGCAGCGTTGAAGGCGCGGGACAGGTCCATTTT. The chain recombines TRBV29-1 with TRBJ1-5; 8 positions match TRBD1. Germline V gives CDR1 SQVTM, CDR2 ANQGSEA. V lost 1 base and J lost 16; bases outside the gene matches: 6. CDR3 length: 11 residues.